These 4 T cell receptor beta chains came from one sample sequenced in a study of T and B cells in COVID-19 patients. BIOMED2 TRB-A/B primer pools were used in multiplex TRB PCR. TCRdb re-called the multiplex PCR reads with MiXCR, one entry per CDR3 protein. The sample has about 5,000 distinct CDR3 sequences, 25% to 30% seen once. From blood, roughly 250-500 ng of genomic DNA served as TRB template. The specimen was blood. The receptor source for this set is a human donor with active COVID-19.

The chain couples TRBV29-1 to TRBJ2-5; D might be TRBD2 (7 bases). The V gene lost 6 bases and the J gene lost 5 bases, with 13 bases spanning the gap. Germline V CDR1 and CDR2: SQVTM, ANQGSEA. The CDR3 extends over 12 amino acids. CDR3 loop: CSVYRGGETQYF. The DNA of the CDR3 is TGCAGCGTCTATAGGGGGGGGGAGACCCAGTACTTC.

The J gene is TRBJ2-3, the V gene TRBV27; TRBD2 agrees at 12 bases. Germline loops: CDR1 MNHEY, CDR2 SMNVEV (reference sequence). The CDR3 is 16 residues long. V shed 4 bases and J 6 bases; nucleotides not matched to a gene: 8. CDR3 in amino acids: CASSSRLAGVEDTQYF. The DNA for the CDR3 is TGTGCCAGCAGTTCTCGACTAGCGGGAGTTGAGGATACGCAGTATTTT.

The CDR3 region is CASSSSRTSTDTQYF. The CDR3 DNA sequence: TGTGCCAGCAGCTCGAGCAGGACTAGCACAGATACGCAGTATTTT. The V gene is TRBV11-2, the J gene TRBJ2-3; possible D gene TRBD2, 5 bases. CDR1 and CDR2 from the germline V gene are SGHAT and FQNNGV. Trimming removed 4 bases at V and 0 bases at J, with 11 bases between. There are 15 residues in the CDR3.

By sample fraction, this clonotype is medium-sized. The rearrangement uses TRBV18 and TRBJ2-2; D is unresolved. From germline, CDR1 is KGHSH and CDR2 LQKENI. V was pared by 2 bases and J by 5 bases, with 3 bases between. The CDR3 totals 12 residues. The CDR3 DNA reads TGTGCCAGCTCACCAGGGACCGGGGAGCTGTTTTTT. This gives the protein CASSPGTGELFF.